Listed here is a single T cell receptor (beta chain). Its antigen has not been determined. The input lacks base qualities; no much larger clone sits a single base away. This record belongs to a study of T cells after yellow fever vaccination (dated by TCRdb to the late 2010s). The study in broad terms: Libraries from fractions with low cell numbers were prepared with the SMART-Seq v4 Ultra Low Input RNA kit. Bulk TCR alpha and beta repertoires were sequenced longitudinally to track T-cell clones before and after primary and booster YFV17D yellow fever vaccination. Blood was drawn at multiple timepoints before and after primary and secondary immunization, with bulk PBMC replicates and cell subsets isolated. Two healthy male donors, one aged 18 to 29 and one aged 30 to 40 years, were included in the cohort.

TCR cDNA was synthesized by 5'RACE template switching, through which a universal primer site and unique molecular identifiers were introduced. Priming for cDNA synthesis came from both the TCR alpha and TCR beta constant segments. Library amplification involved two PCR steps, and the second step added sample barcodes and sequencing adapters. Sequencing of libraries was performed on Illumina HiSeq 2500 (2x100 bp) or NovaSeq (2x150 bp). From the authors' description of their analysis: MIGEC was used to demultiplex reads and collapse the reads into UMI consensus sequences, and MiXCR was used for V(D)J alignment. Using edgeR on replicate PBMC samples, clonotypes were called vaccine-responding if FDR was below 0.01 and the log2 fold change was above 5 up to day 15. Each bulk clonotype received a CD4 or CD8 identity based on whether the sequenced CD4 or CD8 repertoire contained that clonotype at higher abundance. The public reads were quality trimmed at Q25 with fastp and then assembled into clones with MiXCR by TCRdb, keeping productive beta chains. Each entry is one CDR3 protein sequence, shown with its most common DNA and genes. In this record, the V and J calls reflect TCRdb's handling and not the investigators' own analysis. For this sample there are hundreds of thousands of distinct CDR3 sequences; under 7.5% appear just once. The top ten hold 15% of the sample.

Counted from cysteine to phenylalanine, this CDR3 has 15 amino acids. The DNA shown is the 45-base CDR3, in frame from base 1. The germline V gene (reference sequence) supplies CDR1 SGHNT and CDR2 YYREEE. V was cut back by 4 bases and J by 2 bases, leaving a gap of 16 bases between them. This specimen's treatment or condition label, interpreted: live attenuated yellow fever vaccine strain. At every blood-draw timepoint, two biological replicates of bulk PBMCs were collected. PBMCs were isolated from peripheral blood using a standard Ficoll-Paque protocol. TriZol was used to extract RNA from bulk PBMCs, from CD4 and CD8 fractions, and from dextramer-positive and dextramer-negative fractions. The paper as a whole reports these results and caveats: Only a couple of donors were included in the study, so the extent to which the findings can be generalized is limited. Computational filtering was needed because FACS-sorted repertoires could contain abundant contaminating clonotypes from the bulk population. Compared with the primary T-cell response, the secondary T-cell response was faster but weaker, reaching its peak on day 5 rather than on day 15. A small fraction of clonotypes showed up in both the CD4 and CD8 compartments, probably as a result of convergent recombination. Most clones expanded after primary vaccination (almost 98% of CD4 and roughly 90% of CD8) were re-detected after the booster, suggesting that broad memory maintenance occurred.

The chain is encoded by TRBV5-4 joined to TRBJ2-7; 5 matching bases give a weak D call of TRBD1. This specimen was PBMCs, taken 5 days after the yellow fever booster vaccination. The receptor was isolated from a man aged 25-45 years who received the YFV17D yellow fever vaccine. The CDR3 protein: CASSPPGQGPYEQYF. The sequenced DNA: TGTGCCAGCAGCCCACCTGGCCAGGGCCCCTACGAGCAGTACTTC.